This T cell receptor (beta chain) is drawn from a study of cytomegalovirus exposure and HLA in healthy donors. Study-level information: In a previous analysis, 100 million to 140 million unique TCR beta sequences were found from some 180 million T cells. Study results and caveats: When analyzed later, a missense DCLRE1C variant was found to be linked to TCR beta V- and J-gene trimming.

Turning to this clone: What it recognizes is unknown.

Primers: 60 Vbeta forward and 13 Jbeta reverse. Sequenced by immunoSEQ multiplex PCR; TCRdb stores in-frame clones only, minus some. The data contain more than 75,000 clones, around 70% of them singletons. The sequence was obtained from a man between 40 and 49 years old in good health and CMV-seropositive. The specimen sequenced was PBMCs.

CDR3 sequence: CASSVEGATGSPLHF. For the CDR3, the DNA is TGTGCCAGCAGCGTAGAGGGGGCTACGGGTTCACCCCTCCACTTT. This chain uses TRBV9 with TRBJ1-6; the match to TRBD1 covers 7 bases. The CDR3 length is 15 residues. Unmatched junction bases numbered 6, after V lost 0 bases and J lost 9 bases. In germline, CDR1 is SGDLS, CDR2 YYNGEE.